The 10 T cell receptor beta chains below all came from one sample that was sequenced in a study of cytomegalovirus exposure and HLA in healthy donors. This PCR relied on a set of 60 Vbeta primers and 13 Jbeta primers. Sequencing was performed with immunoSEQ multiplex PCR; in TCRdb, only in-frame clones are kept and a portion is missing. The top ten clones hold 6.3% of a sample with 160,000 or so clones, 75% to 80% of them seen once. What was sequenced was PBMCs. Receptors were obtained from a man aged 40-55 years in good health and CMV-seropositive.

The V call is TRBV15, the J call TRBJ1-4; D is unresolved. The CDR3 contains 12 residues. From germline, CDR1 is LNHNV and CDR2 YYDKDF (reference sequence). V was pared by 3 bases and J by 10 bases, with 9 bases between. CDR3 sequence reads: CATSSGKGKLFF. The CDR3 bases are TGTGCCACCAGCAGCGGGAAGGGAAAACTGTTTTTT. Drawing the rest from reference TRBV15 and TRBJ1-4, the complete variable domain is DAMVIQNPRYQVTQFGKPVTLSCSQTLNHNVMYWYQQKSSQAPKLLFHYYDKDFNNEADTPDNFQSRRPNTSFCFLDIRSPGLGDTAMYLCATSSGKGKLFFGSGTQLSVL.

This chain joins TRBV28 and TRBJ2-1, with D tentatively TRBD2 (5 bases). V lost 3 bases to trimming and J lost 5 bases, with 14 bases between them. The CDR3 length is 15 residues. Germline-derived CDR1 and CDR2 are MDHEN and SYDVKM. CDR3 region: CASSFAAADDNEQFF. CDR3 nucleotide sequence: TGTGCCAGCAGTTTCGCAGCGGCTGATGACAATGAGCAGTTCTTC.

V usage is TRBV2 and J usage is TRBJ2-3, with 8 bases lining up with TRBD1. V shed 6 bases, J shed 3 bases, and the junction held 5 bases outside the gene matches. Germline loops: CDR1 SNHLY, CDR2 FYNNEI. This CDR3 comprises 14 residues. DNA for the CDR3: TGTGCCAGCAGCAGGGGGCTAGGGACAGATACGCAGTATTTT. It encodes CASSRGLGTDTQYF.

CDR3 protein: CASHAGREDVKTQYF. The DNA of the CDR3 is TGCGCCAGCCACGCGGGGCGGGAGGACGTGAAGACCCAGTACTTC. The chain is built from TRBV5-1 and TRBJ2-5, with 8 nucleotides matching TRBD2. Trimming cost V 7 bases and J 6 bases; bases outside gene matches: 14. Germline CDR1 SGHRS, CDR2 YFSETQ. The CDR3 consists of 15 residues.

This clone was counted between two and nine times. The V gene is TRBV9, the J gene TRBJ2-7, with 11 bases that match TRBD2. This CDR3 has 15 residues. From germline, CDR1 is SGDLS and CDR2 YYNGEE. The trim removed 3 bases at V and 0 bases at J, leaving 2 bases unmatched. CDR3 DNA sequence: TGTGCCAGCAGCGGAGGGACTAGCGGCTCCTACGAGCAGTACTTC. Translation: CASSGGTSGSYEQYF. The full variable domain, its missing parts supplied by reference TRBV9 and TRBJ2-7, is DSGVTQTPKHLITATGQRVTLRCSPRSGDLSVYWYQQSLDQGLQFLIQYYNGEERAKGNILERFSAQQFPDLHSELNLSSLELGDSALYFCASSGGTSGSYEQYFGPGTRLTVT.

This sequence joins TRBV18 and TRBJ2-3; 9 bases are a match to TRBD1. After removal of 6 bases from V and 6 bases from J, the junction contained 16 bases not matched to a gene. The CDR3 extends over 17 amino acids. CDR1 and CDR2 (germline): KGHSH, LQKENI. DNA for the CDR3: TGTGCCAGCTCGTACTTGAGGGCGGACAGGGGTACGGATACGCAGTATTTT. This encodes CASSYLRADRGTDTQYF.

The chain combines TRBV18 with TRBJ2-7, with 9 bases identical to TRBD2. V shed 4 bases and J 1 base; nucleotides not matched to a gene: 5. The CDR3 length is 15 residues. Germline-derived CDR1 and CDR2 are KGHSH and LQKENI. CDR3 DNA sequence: TGTGCCAGCTCACTGGGCGGGAGGGGGTCCTACGAGCAGTACTTC. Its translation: CASSLGGRGSYEQYF.

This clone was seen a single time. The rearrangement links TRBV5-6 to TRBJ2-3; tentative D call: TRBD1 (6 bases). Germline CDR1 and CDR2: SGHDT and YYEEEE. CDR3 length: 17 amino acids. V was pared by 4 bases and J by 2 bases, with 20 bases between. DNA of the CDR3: TGTGCCAGCAGCGAAGTTTGGTTGGACAGATACACAGATACGCAGTATTTT. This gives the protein CASSEVWLDRYTDTQYF.

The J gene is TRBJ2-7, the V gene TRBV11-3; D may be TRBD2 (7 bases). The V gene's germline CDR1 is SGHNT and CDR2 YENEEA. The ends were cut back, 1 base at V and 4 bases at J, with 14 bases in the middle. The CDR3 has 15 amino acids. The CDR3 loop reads CASSLGGGRAYEQYF. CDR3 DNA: TGTGCCAGCAGCTTAGGAGGGGGGAGGGCTTACGAGCAGTACTTC.

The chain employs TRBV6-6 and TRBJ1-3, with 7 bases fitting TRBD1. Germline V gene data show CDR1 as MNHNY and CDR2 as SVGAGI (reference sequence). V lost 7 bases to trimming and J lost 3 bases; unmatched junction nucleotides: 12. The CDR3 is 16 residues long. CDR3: CASISPEGAGGNTIYF. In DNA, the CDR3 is TGTGCCAGCATATCCCCCGAGGGGGCAGGTGGAAACACCATATATTTT.